The T cell receptor (beta chain) under discussion was sequenced for a study of beta chain features in type 1 diabetes. Worth noting for this clone: Its antigen is unidentified.

TCRB transcripts that were expressed got sequenced, as all of the isolated RNA had been reverse transcribed. Measured with immunoSEQ multiplex PCR; TCRdb has only the in-frame clones, and not every one. The data hold hundreds of thousands of clones, with around 15% observed a single time. General study points: Whether TCRB rearrangement is influenced by HLA type went unresolved here. Sampled from patients, naive, central memory and Treg TCRB repertoires appeared more similar than those sampled from healthy donors. Shortening that was moderate but significant affected the TCRB CDR3s of Type 1 diabetes patients in all four CD4+ subsets. PCR might preferentially amplify shorter templates, equally in patients and controls.

V lost 3 bases, J lost 8 bases, and 20 bases lay in between. The CDR3 spans 16 residues. Germline V gene sequence: CDR1 SGHTA, CDR2 FQGNSA. The TCR was taken from a man aged 18 to 29 with type 1 diabetes. This chain links TRBV7-2 with TRBJ2-1, with D tentatively TRBD2 (6 bases). Material for sequencing was naive CD4+ T cells from blood. The CDR3 reads CASSFSRDSLLHEQFF. The CDR3 nucleotides read TGTGCCAGCAGCTTCTCTCGGGACTCCCTGCTCCATGAGCAGTTCTTC.